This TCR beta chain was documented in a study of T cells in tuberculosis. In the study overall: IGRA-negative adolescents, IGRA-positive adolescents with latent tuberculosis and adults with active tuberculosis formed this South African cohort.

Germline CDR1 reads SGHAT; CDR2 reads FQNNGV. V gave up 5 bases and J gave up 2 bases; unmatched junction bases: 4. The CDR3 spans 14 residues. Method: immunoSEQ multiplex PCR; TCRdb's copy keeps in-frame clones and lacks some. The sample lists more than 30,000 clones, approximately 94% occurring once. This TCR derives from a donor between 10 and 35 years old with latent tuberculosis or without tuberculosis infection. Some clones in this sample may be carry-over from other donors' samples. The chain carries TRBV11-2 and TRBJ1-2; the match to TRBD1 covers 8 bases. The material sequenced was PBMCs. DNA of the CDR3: TGTGCCAGCAGCACGACAGGGGAAAACTATGGCTACACCTTC. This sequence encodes CASSTTGENYGYTF.